This record covers a single T cell receptor (beta chain). Antigen: not known. These data are taken from a study of T cells after yellow fever vaccination. On the study more broadly: SMART-Seq v4 Ultra Low Input served to prepare low-cell-number fractions. Whole-study findings and limits: FACS-sorted repertoires could harbor abundant contaminating bulk-population clonotypes.

The CDR3 loop spans 15 amino acids. The V end lost 3 bases, the J end lost 2 bases, and 11 bases lay between the germline ends. Looked up from germline, CDR1 is SGHDN and CDR2 is FVKESK. TCRdb itself ran the 5' RACE reads through MiXCR, one entry per CDR3 protein. The sample includes around 310,000 distinct CDR3 sequences, 3.5% to 5% of them seen just once. This material consisted of PBMCs, taken 15 days after the yellow fever booster vaccination. The receptor was derived from a man younger than 35 who received the YFV17D yellow fever vaccine. This chain uses TRBV14 with TRBJ2-1; D possibly uses TRBD1 or TRBD2 (5 bases each). As DNA, the CDR3 is TGTGCCAGCAGCCACCATCGGGACGCCTACAATGAGCAGTTCTTC. This sequence encodes CASSHHRDAYNEQFF. Complete variable domain (other parts from reference TRBV14 and TRBJ2-1): EAGVTQFPSHSVIEKGQTVTLRCDPISGHDNLYWYRRVMGKEIKFLLHFVKESKQDESGMPNNRFLAERTGGTYSTLKVQPAELEDSGVYFCASSHHRDAYNEQFFGPGTRLTVL.